This T cell receptor (beta chain) originates from a study of cytomegalovirus exposure and HLA in healthy donors. Study background: Among the 398 donors who were genotyped, around 77% fell in the genetic ancestry cluster that is associated with self-reported Caucasian donors.

The germline V and J ends were trimmed by 0 bases and 4 bases, with 9 bases remaining between them. CDR3 length: 15 amino acids. Germline V gene data show CDR1 as SGHNT and CDR2 as YENEEA. For this clone: Its antigen is currently unknown.

The study's findings and limits: Three chains tied to CMV proved CMV antigen-specific in vitro. Reportedly, cytomegalovirus status was diagnosed with high sensitivity and specificity. In most subjects, TCR beta sequences reportedly gave accurate predictions of HLA-A and HLA-B alleles.

Use of 60 Vbeta and 13 Jbeta primers characterized the PCR. Clones were read by immunoSEQ multiplex PCR, and TCRdb kept only the in-frame ones, dropping some. The sample carries about 140,000 clones, just over 70% recorded once. The J gene is TRBJ2-2, the V gene TRBV11-3; D is uncertain. This receptor was identified in a woman aged 25 to 45 in good health and CMV-seronegative. Material: PBMCs. The CDR3 nucleotides read TGTGCCAGCAGCTTAGATCACCAGTCCACCGGGGAGCTGTTTTTT. This codes for CASSLDHQSTGELFF.